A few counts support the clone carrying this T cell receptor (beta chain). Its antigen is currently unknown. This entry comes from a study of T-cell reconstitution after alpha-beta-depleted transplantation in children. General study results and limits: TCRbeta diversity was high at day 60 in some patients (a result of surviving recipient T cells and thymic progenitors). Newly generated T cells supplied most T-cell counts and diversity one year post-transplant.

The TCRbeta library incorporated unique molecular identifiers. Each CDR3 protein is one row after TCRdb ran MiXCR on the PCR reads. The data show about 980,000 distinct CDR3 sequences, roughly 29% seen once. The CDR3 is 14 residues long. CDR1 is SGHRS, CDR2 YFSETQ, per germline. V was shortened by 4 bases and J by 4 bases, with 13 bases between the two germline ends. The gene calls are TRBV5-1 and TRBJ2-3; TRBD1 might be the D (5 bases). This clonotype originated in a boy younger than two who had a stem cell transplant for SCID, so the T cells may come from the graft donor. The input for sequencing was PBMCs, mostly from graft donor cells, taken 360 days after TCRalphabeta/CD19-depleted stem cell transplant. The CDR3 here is CASSRQSPADTQYF. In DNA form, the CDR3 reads TGCGCCAGCAGCCGACAGAGCCCAGCAGATACGCAGTATTTT.